This T cell receptor beta chain appears in the sequencing data of a study of blood T cell repertoires in COVID-19. For the study at large: Acute-phase and convalescent COVID-19 samples originated in the United States, Italy and Spain. PBMCs, B-cell-depleted T cells, or T cells provided the cDNA or gDNA that made up the material.

Per the original data handling: Amplifying reference gene primers gave estimates of nucleated cell counts. Clones were sequenced by immunoSEQ multiplex PCR, and TCRdb holds only the in-frame ones, with some missing. V and J calls and clone size come straight from that table; D and trimming were deduced from the DNA. Here the sample spans more than 120,000 clones, about 87% being singletons. Trimming removed 2 bases from V and 6 bases from J; junction bases left unmatched: 7. The CDR3 covers 14 residues. The germline gives CDR1 GTSNPN, CDR2 SVGIG (reference sequence). Sequencing was performed on peripheral blood. The chain recombines TRBV30 with TRBJ1-5; TRBD1 aligns across 7 bases. The origin of this receptor is a woman between 50 and 59 years old with acute or convalescent COVID-19. CDR3 protein: CAWSLRQGRQPQHF. The CDR3 DNA reads TGTGCCTGGAGTTTGAGACAGGGCCGTCAGCCCCAGCATTTT.